This T cell receptor (beta chain) was recorded in a study of pediatric ulcerative colitis. Study-wide results and caveats: Repertoires came from total lymphocyte DNA, so rare subsets like regulatory T cells may be missed.

The V gene lost 0 bases and the J gene lost 4 bases, with 13 bases spanning the gap. Germline CDR1 reads SGHRS; CDR2 reads YFSETQ. This CDR3 region has 15 residues. Using immunoSEQ multiplex PCR, the repertoire was profiled, and TCRdb retains in-frame clones only, with some absent. Among about 22,000 clones listed, roughly two thirds were seen once. This clone was detected a few times. The antigen remains undetermined. Rectal tissue came from one to two pinch biopsies taken at colonoscopy. V is TRBV5-1 and J is TRBJ1-1, with D possibly matching TRBD1 (6 bases). The material sequenced was gut tissue. The receptor's source is a boy aged 5-17 years with severe ulcerative colitis. The CDR3: CASSLAGGRLTEAFF. The CDR3 DNA reads TGCGCCAGCAGCTTGGCCGGGGGGCGTCTCACTGAAGCTTTCTTT.